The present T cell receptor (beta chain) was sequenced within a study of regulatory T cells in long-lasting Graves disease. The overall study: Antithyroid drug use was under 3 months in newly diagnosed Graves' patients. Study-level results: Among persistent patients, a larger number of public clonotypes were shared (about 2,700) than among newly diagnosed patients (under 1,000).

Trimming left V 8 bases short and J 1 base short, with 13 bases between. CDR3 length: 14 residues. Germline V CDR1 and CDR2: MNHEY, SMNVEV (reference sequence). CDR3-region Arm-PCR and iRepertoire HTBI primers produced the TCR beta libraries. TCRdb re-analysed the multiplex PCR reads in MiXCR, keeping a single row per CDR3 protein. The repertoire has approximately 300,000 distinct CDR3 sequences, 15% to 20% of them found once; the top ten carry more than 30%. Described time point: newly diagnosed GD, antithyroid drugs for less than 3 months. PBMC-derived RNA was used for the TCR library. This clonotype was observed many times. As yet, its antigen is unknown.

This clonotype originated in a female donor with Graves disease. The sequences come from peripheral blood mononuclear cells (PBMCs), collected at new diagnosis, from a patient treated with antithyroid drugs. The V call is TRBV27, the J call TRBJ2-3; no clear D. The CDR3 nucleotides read TGTGCCAGCGGATCCGGACCACGCACAGATACGCAGTATTTT. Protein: CASGSGPRTDTQYF.